Listed below are T cell receptor beta chains from one sample, sequenced in a study of cytomegalovirus exposure and HLA in healthy donors. The data were produced by immunoSEQ multiplex PCR, yet TCRdb's version contains in-frame clones alone and is incomplete. The sample lists about 190,000 clones; around 78% were seen once. Sequenced input: PBMCs. The receptors stem from a young woman in good health and CMV-seropositive. CDR3s include the opening cysteine and the closing phenylalanine or tryptophan. A D gene is named only where the DNA matches it firmly. The size of a clone is reported for some rows only, either as once, few or many, or as a class for expanded clones.

NA	TRBJ2-7	NA	TRBV7-2	TGTGCCAGCAGCTTGACAGCCACCGCCTCCTACGAGCAGTACTTC	CASSLTATASYEQYF
TRBD1	TRBJ1-5	NA	TRBV11-2	TGTGCCAGCAGCTCGGGACAGGGCTCAACCCAGCCCCAGCATTTT	CASSSGQGSTQPQHF
NA	TRBJ2-5	NA	TRBV6-5	TGTGCCAGCAGCGCTGGACTGTCCAGGACCCAGTACTTC	CASSAGLSRTQYF
TRBD2	TRBJ2-3	NA	TRBV2	TGTGCCAGCACTGGGGGAGGGGAAGACCCAGAGGATACGCAGTATTTT	CASTGGGEDPEDTQYF
TRBD2	TRBJ2-7	NA	TRBV27	TGTGCCAGCAGTTTATCGATCGGTAGCGGGAGCCATCGCTACGAGCAGTACTTC	CASSLSIGSGSHRYEQYF
TRBD1	TRBJ1-5	NA	TRBV28	TGTGCCAGCAGTCTAATACAGGGGGCAGGCAATCAGCCCCAGCATTTT	CASSLIQGAGNQPQHF
NA	TRBJ1-2	NA	TRBV6-4	TGTGCCGACGGGGGGCGACGGTATGGCTACACCTTC	CADGGRRYGYTF
NA	TRBJ2-7	NA	TRBV7-6	TGTGCCAGCAGCTTAGGAGGAGTGGGTTACGAGCAGTACTTC	CASSLGGVGYEQYF
TRBD1	TRBJ1-2	NA	TRBV5-1	TGCGCCAGCAGCTTGGAGGGGGCGATCCACTATGGCTACACCTTC	CASSLEGAIHYGYTF
TRBD2	TRBJ2-2	few	TRBV11-2	TGTGCCAGCATCCCGGGACTAGGTATCGGGGAGCTGTTTTTT	CASIPGLGIGELFF
NA	TRBJ1-3	NA	TRBV18	TGTGCCAGCTCACCATACAGTCGCTCTGGAAACACCATATATTTT	CASSPYSRSGNTIYF
TRBD1	TRBJ2-7	NA	TRBV28	TGTGCCAGCAGTTCCCGGGGACAGGGACCCTACGAGCAGTACTTC	CASSSRGQGPYEQYF
NA	TRBJ1-1	NA	TRBV27	TGTGCCACCAGCGACAGAGGAATGAACACTGAAGCTTTCTTT	CATSDRGMNTEAFF
NA	TRBJ1-1	NA	TRBV30	TGTGCCTGGAGTGAGGAGGGGACCACTGAAGCTTTCTTT	CAWSEEGTTEAFF
NA	TRBJ2-3	NA	TRBV6-5	TGTGCCAGCAGTTCCTTGAGGGGCACAGATACGCAGTATTTT	CASSSLRGTDTQYF
TRBD2	TRBJ2-3	few	TRBV9	TGTGCCAGCAGTCAGGCAGGGAGGGCAGATACGCAGTATTTT	CASSQAGRADTQYF
NA	TRBJ1-3	NA	TRBV28	TGTGCCAGCAGTTTTTTACAAGACTCTGGAAACACCATATATTTT	CASSFLQDSGNTIYF
NA	TRBJ1-1	few	TRBV30	TGTGCCTGGAGTAGGGAGACTGAAGCTTTCTTT	CAWSRETEAFF
NA	TRBJ1-5	NA	TRBV6-6	TGTGCCAGCAGCCGCGGGCCCATGGGTCTTCAGCCCCAGCATTTT	CASSRGPMGLQPQHF
NA	TRBJ2-7	once	TRBV2	TGTGCCAGCAGTGAGACAGGCGGATCCAAGCATAGCTACGAGCAGTACTTC	CASSETGGSKHSYEQYF